Following are 30 T cell receptor beta chains from one sample sequenced in a study of blood T cell repertoires in COVID-19 (dated by TCRdb to the early 2020s). Library generation was performed with the immunoSEQ multiplex PCR assay. Held by TCRdb, this immuneACCESS table contains in-frame sequences only and omits some clones. Under half of the omission traces to an unresolved V gene where checked; the cause of the rest is unknown. Within this sample are 75,000 to 95,000 clones, with about 90% of them counted one time only. The ten largest clones take up about 4.8% of the sample. Sequencing used peripheral blood. The receptors stem from a man in his fifties or sixties with active COVID-19.

The chain carries TRBV5-6 and TRBJ2-4, with D uncertain. CDR3 length: 12 amino acids. V dropped 0 bases and J dropped 6 bases, with 4 bases sitting between them. Germline V gene lookup returns CDR1 SGHDT and CDR2 YYEEEE. This CDR3 is CASSLVRNIQYF. The CDR3 DNA is TGTGCCAGCAGCTTGGTTAGAAACATTCAGTACTTC.

This sequence joins TRBV18 and TRBJ2-7; D is possibly TRBD2 (7 bases). The V gene lost 2 bases and the J gene lost 2 bases, with 16 bases spanning the gap. This CDR3 contains 16 residues. Germline V gives CDR1 KGHSH, CDR2 LQKENI. This chain's CDR3 is CASSPVGEGGTYEQYF. CDR3 in DNA: TGTGCCAGCTCACCAGTGGGGGAGGGGGGGACCTACGAGCAGTACTTC.

This sequence joins TRBV9 and TRBJ2-5, with D maybe TRBD2 (5 bases). Trimming left V 3 bases short and J 4 bases short, with 16 bases between. Germline values: CDR1 SGDLS, CDR2 YYNGEE. The CDR3 contains 15 residues. The CDR3 sequence is CASSDSAGGPETQYF. Here the CDR3 DNA reads TGTGCCAGCAGCGATAGCGCCGGAGGCCCAGAGACCCAGTACTTC.

The CDR3 loop reads CASGLNSPLHF. The CDR3 nucleotides read TGTGCCAGCGGGCTAAATTCACCCCTCCACTTT. The V gene is TRBV7-2, the J gene TRBJ1-6, with D unclear. The V gene lost 8 bases and the J gene lost 7 bases, with 6 bases spanning the gap. There are 11 residues in the CDR3. CDR1 is SGHTA and CDR2 is FQGNSA in the germline V gene. Drawing the rest from reference TRBV7-2 and TRBJ1-6, the complete variable domain is GAGVSQSPSNKVTEKGKDVELRCDPISGHTALYWYRQSLGQGLEFLIYFQGNSAPDKSGLPSDRFSAERTGGSVSTLTIQRTQQEDSAVYLCASGLNSPLHFGNGTRLTVT.

V is TRBV5-6 and J is TRBJ1-1; 7 bases are shared with TRBD1. Germline V gene sequence: CDR1 SGHDT, CDR2 YYEEEE. The V and J ends lost 1 base and 10 bases, in that order; junction bases with no gene match: 13. The CDR3 extends over 15 amino acids. CDR3 DNA sequence: TGTGCCAGCAGCTTGACCCGCCCGGGACAGTTGATAGCTTTCTTT. Translated, it gives CASSLTRPGQLIAFF.

The V call is TRBV5-1, the J call TRBJ2-7; unclear D gene. This CDR3 region has 14 residues. V was cut by 1 base and J by 5 bases, with 13 bases left in between. From germline, CDR1 is SGHRS and CDR2 YFSETQ. The chain's CDR3 is CASSLTPNYHEQYF. The DNA for the CDR3 is TGCGCCAGCAGCTTGACCCCAAACTACCACGAGCAGTACTTC.

The chain joins TRBV6-5 to TRBJ1-2; no reliable D call. V was trimmed by 4 bases and J by 2 bases, leaving 14 bases between them. Germline-derived CDR1 and CDR2 are MNHEY and SVGAGI. The CDR3 contains 15 residues. The CDR3 DNA is TGTGCCAGCAGTTCTCGACGGACTATCAACTATGGCTACACCTTC. This sequence encodes CASSSRRTINYGYTF.

The chain links TRBV9 to TRBJ2-7, with 11 bases aligning to TRBD2. Germline-derived CDR1 and CDR2 are SGDLS and YYNGEE. This CDR3 has 14 amino acids. V lost 0 bases, J lost 5 bases, and 1 base stayed unmatched. The CDR3 DNA is TGTGCCAGCAGCGTAGGGGGACTAGCGGACGAGCAGTACTTC. The encoded protein is CASSVGGLADEQYF. Using reference TRBV9 and TRBJ2-7 for the parts outside the CDR3, the full variable domain is DSGVTQTPKHLITATGQRVTLRCSPRSGDLSVYWYQQSLDQGLQFLIQYYNGEERAKGNILERFSAQQFPDLHSELNLSSLELGDSALYFCASSVGGLADEQYFGPGTRLTVT.

The chain recombines TRBV3-1 (or the pseudogene TRBV3-2) with TRBJ2-7; weak D call: TRBD1 (5 bases). Between the trimmed V and J ends, which lost 1 base and 2 bases, there was a span of 9 bases. The CDR3 is 14 amino acids. Germline V gene sequence: CDR1 LGHDT, CDR2 YNNKEL (reference sequence). The CDR3 DNA sequence: TGTGCCAGCAGCCAAGCAGGGCTCACCTACGAGCAGTACTTC. Its translation: CASSQAGLTYEQYF.

The gene calls are TRBV7-6 and TRBJ2-1; TRBD2 agrees at 13 bases. This CDR3 is 16 amino acids long. In germline, CDR1 is SGHVS, CDR2 FNYEAQ. The V and J ends lost 1 base and 5 bases, in that order; junction bases with no gene match: 2. The CDR3 DNA follows: TGTGCCAGCAGCTTAGGGACTAGCGGGGGTAACAATGAGCAGTTCTTC. Its protein is CASSLGTSGGNNEQFF.

V is TRBV24-1 and J is TRBJ1-6, with TRBD1 identical over 9 bases. The CDR3 has 16 amino acids. Germline V gene data show CDR1 as KGHDR and CDR2 as SFDVKD. V was pared by 4 bases and J by 10 bases, with 10 bases of the junction left unmatched. CDR3 coding DNA: TGTGCCACCAGTGACCTCGGGACAGGGAAGGACTCACCCCTCCACTTT. It specifies CATSDLGTGKDSPLHF.

This chain connects TRBV24-1 to TRBJ2-5, with 12 bases identical to TRBD1. CDR3 size: 17 residues. J lost 4 bases, V lost 5 bases, and 10 bases had no gene match. CDR1 KGHDR and CDR2 SFDVKD come from the germline V gene. The CDR3 sequence: CATSGPLGQGAGETQYF. CDR3 nucleotides: TGTGCCACCAGTGGCCCTCTGGGACAGGGGGCTGGAGAGACCCAGTACTTC.

The chain couples TRBV28 to TRBJ2-1; TRBD2 matches at 14 bases. The CDR3 runs to 18 residues. The trim removed 2 bases at V and 8 bases at J, leaving 11 bases unmatched. Germline V gene sequence: CDR1 MDHEN, CDR2 SYDVKM. The DNA for the CDR3 is TGTGCCAGCAGTTTACCCCTCCTGACTAGCGGGAGGGACTATGAGCAGTTCTTC. It specifies CASSLPLLTSGRDYEQFF.

The chain couples TRBV25-1 to TRBJ2-7; 9 bases are shared with TRBD1. Trimming removed 4 bases from V and 1 base from J; junction bases left unmatched: 5. CDR1 is MGHDK and CDR2 is SYGVNS in the germline V gene. This CDR3 region has 15 residues. CDR3 in amino acids: CASSASGTGSYEQYF. The DNA for the CDR3 is TGTGCCAGCAGTGCCTCCGGGACAGGGTCCTACGAGCAGTACTTC.

The V gene is TRBV7-2, the J gene TRBJ2-2; unclear D gene. Trimming stripped 1 base from V and 6 bases from J, with 6 bases between. The CDR3 has 13 residues. The germline gives CDR1 SGHTA, CDR2 FQGNSA. CDR3: CASSLGLPGELFF. For the CDR3, the DNA is TGTGCCAGCAGCTTAGGACTCCCCGGGGAGCTGTTTTTT.

This rearrangement joins TRBV7-9 to TRBJ2-5, with D possibly being TRBD1 (6 bases). The CDR3 contains 12 residues. Germline V gene data show CDR1 as SEHNR and CDR2 as FQNEAQ (reference sequence). Between the trimmed V and J ends, which lost 3 bases and 5 bases, there was a span of 7 bases. This CDR3 is CASSFGGETQYF. The CDR3, as DNA: TGTGCCAGCAGCTTTGGGGGCGAGACCCAGTACTTC.

V usage is TRBV11-2 and J usage is TRBJ2-7, with D possibly being TRBD2 (5 bases). V lost 5 bases and J 4 bases, leaving 9 bases between the germline ends. Germline V gene sequence: CDR1 SGHAT, CDR2 FQNNGV. The CDR3 has 12 amino acids. The CDR3 here is CASSPRGYEQYF. In DNA, the CDR3 is TGTGCCAGCAGCCCCCGGGGTTACGAGCAGTACTTC. Full variable domain (remainder filled in from reference TRBV11-2 and TRBJ2-7): EAGVAQSPRYKIIEKRQSVAFWCNPISGHATLYWYQQILGQGPKLLIQFQNNGVVDDSQLPKDRFSAERLKGVDSTLKIQPAKLEDSAVYLCASSPRGYEQYFGPGTRLTVT.

The gene calls are TRBV13 and TRBJ2-1, with 8 bases aligning to TRBD2. Germline V lookup: CDR1 PRHDT, CDR2 FYEKMQ (reference sequence). V was pared by 0 bases and J by 4 bases, with 14 bases of the junction left unmatched. The CDR3 runs to 19 residues. CDR3 DNA: TGTGCCAGCAGCTTAGGCTACTTCCTTCTGGCGGGGGGTTACAATGAGCAGTTCTTC. Translated, it gives CASSLGYFLLAGGYNEQFF.

As concerns this clone: An end of the junction does not agree with germline; a read error may underlie this. J is TRBJ2-7 and V is TRBV19, with TRBD1 as a possible D gene (6 bases). CDR3 length equals 16 residues. The germline CDR1 and CDR2 sequences are LNHDA and SQIVND (reference sequence). The CDR3 here is CASSLDRDTGSYEQYF. CDR3 in DNA: TGTGCCAGTAGTCTAGACCGGGACACTGGCTCCTACGAGCAGTACTTC.

The chain has TRBV7-3 and TRBJ2-1, with D perhaps TRBD2 (6 bases). This CDR3 region has 16 residues. Trimming took off 2 bases at V and 0 bases at J, with 11 bases between the two ends. CDR1 is SGHTA and CDR2 is FQGTGA in the germline V gene. The CDR3 reads CASSLVGGYSYNEQFF. The CDR3 DNA sequence: TGTGCCAGCAGCTTAGTCGGGGGATACTCCTACAATGAGCAGTTCTTC.

This clone occurred a few times. This rearrangement joins TRBV12-3 or TRBV12-4 to TRBJ1-2; D gene ambiguous. V was pared by 2 bases and J by 7 bases, with 8 bases between. The CDR3 is 12 amino acids. The CDR3 DNA reads as TGTGCCAGCAGTTTACCCGGTGCTGGCTACACCTTC. The encoded protein is CASSLPGAGYTF.

The DNA for the CDR3 is TGTGCCAGCAGCTTGGCCAGTGGGGGCTACTATGGCTACACCTTC. Translation gives CASSLASGGYYGYTF. V is TRBV5-4 and J is TRBJ1-2; D might be TRBD1 (6 bases). Trimming pared 0 bases from V and 3 bases from J, leaving 12 bases between. From germline, CDR1 is SGHNT and CDR2 YYREEE (reference sequence). The CDR3 is 15 amino acids.

The rearrangement links TRBV4-2 to TRBJ2-1; D is unresolved. The CDR3 consists of 15 residues. Germline V gives CDR1 LGHNA, CDR2 YNFKEQ. Trimming took off 0 bases at V and 0 bases at J, with 6 bases between the two ends. The CDR3 nucleotides are TGTGCCAGCAGCCAAGAAGTCAGCTCCTACAATGAGCAGTTCTTC. Protein sequence: CASSQEVSSYNEQFF.

V is TRBV29-1 and J is TRBJ2-1; 10 bases are shared with TRBD2. This CDR3 is built from 14 residues. CDR1 is SQVTM, CDR2 ANQGSEA, per germline. V gave up 7 bases and J gave up 4 bases; unmatched junction bases: 7. CDR3 sequence (DNA): TGCAGCGGAGAAGGACTAGCGGATTACAATGAGCAGTTCTTC. This codes for CSGEGLADYNEQFF.

V and J are TRBV16 and TRBJ1-5; no clear D. V was shortened by 4 bases and J by 1 base, with 11 bases between the two germline ends. This CDR3 has 15 residues. Germline CDR1 and CDR2: KGHSY and FQNENV. DNA of the CDR3: TGTGCCAGCAGCCCCACCGGGGTGAGCAATCAGCCCCAGCATTTT. Its translation: CASSPTGVSNQPQHF.

Details on this clone: The DNA is left out, because the CDR3 cannot be placed on it with certainty; the CDR3 is given as TCRdb lists it. The rearrangement joins TRBV28 to TRBJ2-7; the listed D gene, TRBD2, was not tested against the DNA. The CDR3 is 12 residues long, ends included. CDR1 MDHEN and CDR2 SYDVKM come from the germline V gene. The CDR3 sequence: CASSFGEGEQYF.

This chain uses TRBV6-5 with TRBJ2-5, with TRBD2 matching over 12 bases. Germline lookup yields CDR1 MNHEY and CDR2 SVGAGI. Germline trimming cut 7 bases from V and 2 bases from J; bases unmatched to any gene: 5. This CDR3 has 15 residues. CDR3 loop: CASMVLAGGQETQYF. Written as DNA, the CDR3 is TGTGCCAGCATGGTCCTAGCGGGAGGGCAAGAGACCCAGTACTTC.

The CDR3: CASRQAGNQPQHF. The CDR3 DNA reads TGTGCCAGCAGACAGGCTGGCAATCAGCCCCAGCATTTT. The chain is built from TRBV27 and TRBJ1-5, with a weak D call TRBD1 (5 bases). V lost 6 bases and J 2 bases, leaving 8 bases between the germline ends. The CDR3 length is 13 residues. CDR1 is MNHEY, CDR2 SMNVEV, per germline (reference sequence).

The sample holds one count of this clone. The gene calls are TRBV9 and TRBJ1-2, with a possible D match to TRBD1 (6 bases). CDR1 and CDR2 (germline): SGDLS, YYNGEE. V was pared by 1 base and J by 8 bases, with 15 bases between. This CDR3 is built from 14 residues. CDR3 residues: CASSVTGFVGGYTF. The CDR3 DNA is TGTGCCAGCAGCGTAACAGGGTTTGTTGGCGGCTACACCTTC.

The chain uses TRBV9 and TRBJ1-6; D not resolved. V was clipped by 0 bases and J by 7 bases, with 11 bases between them. CDR3 length: 15 amino acids. Germline lookup yields CDR1 SGDLS and CDR2 YYNGEE. The CDR3 reads CASSVEPGTNSPLHF. CDR3 sequence (DNA): TGTGCCAGCAGCGTAGAACCCGGTACCAATTCACCCCTCCACTTT.